This T cell receptor beta chain was profiled in a study of molecular identifiers for immune sequencing clone quantification. The table lists this clonotype with a few counts. Its antigen is not identified. Bulk TCR libraries used previously described methods and listed TCR primers. MiXCR, applied by TCRdb to the PCR reads, yields one record per CDR3 protein. Among approximately 550,000 distinct CDR3 sequences listed, 20% to 25% were seen once. Source material for naive CD8 libraries was about 19,000 to 1,000,000 sorted cells, with 10%, 30% or 50% RNA. As CD8+CD4-CCR7+CD45RA+ cells, naive CD8 T cells were sorted. General study findings and limits: Clones above 20 RNA copies contained over 97% of effector molecules but under 1% of naive ones.

In germline, CDR1 is LGHNA, CDR2 YSLEER. The CDR3 covers 16 residues. V lost 1 base to trimming and J lost 3 bases; unmatched junction nucleotides: 8. This TCR derives from a human donor in good health. Some libraries in this study had Jurkat cell RNA spiked in. This chain connects TRBV4-3 to TRBJ2-7; 8 nucleotides align to TRBD2. Material for sequencing was naive CD8+ T cells from blood, with Jurkat cell RNA spiked in. Regarding subset: FACS-sorted CD8+CD4-CCR7+CD45RA+ naive T cells. CDR3 residues: CASSQVLETSVYEQYF. Written as DNA, the CDR3 is TGCGCCAGCAGCCAAGTACTAGAGACTAGCGTCTACGAGCAGTACTTC.